The next 5 T cell receptor beta chains were all read from a single sample in a study of T-cell reconstitution after alpha-beta-depleted transplantation in children. General study results and limits: Approximately two months post-transplant, alpha-beta T cells reportedly originated from several hundred expanded graft clones.

TCRbeta library preparation incorporated unique molecular identifiers. TCRdb fed the PCR reads into MiXCR, producing one record per CDR3 protein. The sample has 25,000 to 35,000 distinct CDR3 sequences, more than 6% seen once. These TCRs are of unknown antigen specificity. The source was peripheral blood, collected 60 days after TCRalphabeta/CD19-depleted stem cell transplant. The receptor set was obtained from a child in the first two years of life who had a stem cell transplant for acute myeloid leukemia, so the T cells may come from the graft donor.

This clonotype was recorded at least ten times. The rearrangement links TRBV7-6 to TRBJ2-1, with D perhaps being TRBD1 or TRBD2 (6 bases each). The CDR3 totals 16 residues. Germline V CDR1 and CDR2: SGHVS, FNYEAQ. V lost 4 bases and J lost 4, with 17 bases in between. The DNA for the CDR3 is TGTGCCAGCAGCTCTTCCGCCGGGGGCAGTTACAATGAGCAGTTCTTC. Its translation is CASSSSAGGSYNEQFF.

The sample holds many counts of this clonotype. This rearrangement joins TRBV10-3 to TRBJ2-7; TRBD1 might be the D (6 bases). In germline, CDR1 is ENHRY, CDR2 SYGVKD. This CDR3 spans 13 amino acids. Trimming pared 2 bases from V and 7 bases from J, leaving 12 bases between. This CDR3 is CAISEGPGEEQYF. Here the CDR3 DNA reads TGTGCCATCAGTGAGGGTCCAGGGGAAGAGCAGTACTTC.

This clonotype occurred many times. The chain combines TRBV20-1 with TRBJ1-4, with TRBD1 matching over 8 bases. J gave up 9 bases and V 1 base, and 10 bases lay outside the gene matches. The CDR3 length is 15 residues. The germline CDR1 and CDR2 sequences are DFQATT and SNEGSKA (reference sequence). CDR3 coding DNA: TGCAGTGCTAGAGGCCCGACGGGACAGGAAAAAAAACTGTTTTTT. Translated: CSARGPTGQEKKLFF.

This clonotype came up many times. The V gene is TRBV7-2, the J gene TRBJ2-7; D remains ambiguous. This CDR3 has 15 residues. The V end was cut by 5 bases, the J end by 0 bases, with 14 bases between. Germline V gene lookup returns CDR1 SGHTA and CDR2 FQGNSA. The CDR3 DNA is TGTGCCAGCAGCCAAGGACGCCATCCCTCCTACGAGCAGTACTTC. It yields the protein CASSQGRHPSYEQYF.

This clonotype came up many times. This chain joins TRBV5-1 and TRBJ2-7; the match to TRBD1 covers 9 bases. V shed 0 bases, J shed 3 bases, and the junction held 4 bases outside the gene matches. Germline V gene data show CDR1 as SGHRS and CDR2 as YFSETQ. The CDR3 is made up of 15 amino acids. The CDR3 region has the DNA TGCGCCAGCAGCTTGGGGACAGGGGCACACTACGAGCAGTACTTC. It is translated as CASSLGTGAHYEQYF.